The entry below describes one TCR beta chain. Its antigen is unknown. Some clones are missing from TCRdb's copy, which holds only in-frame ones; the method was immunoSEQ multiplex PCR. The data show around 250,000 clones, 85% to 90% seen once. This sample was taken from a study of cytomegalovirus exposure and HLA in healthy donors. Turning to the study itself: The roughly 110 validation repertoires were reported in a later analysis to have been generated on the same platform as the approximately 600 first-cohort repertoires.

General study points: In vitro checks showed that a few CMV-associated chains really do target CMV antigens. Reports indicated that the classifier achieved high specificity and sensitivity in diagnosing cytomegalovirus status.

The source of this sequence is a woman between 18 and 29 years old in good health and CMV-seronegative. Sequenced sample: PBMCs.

The CDR3 nucleotides are TGTGCCAGCAGTTTGGCGGGGACGGGGAGGATTCAGTACTTC. Translation: CASSLAGTGRIQYF. The V call is TRBV28, the J call TRBJ2-4; D might be TRBD2 (6 bases). V was clipped by 3 bases and J by 10 bases, with 16 bases between them. There are 14 residues in the CDR3. From germline, CDR1 is MDHEN and CDR2 SYDVKM.